This paragraph reports one T cell receptor beta chain. The sample originates from a study of blood T cell repertoires in COVID-19. Study-level background: Sites across the United States, Italy and Spain contributed samples from acute and convalescent COVID-19. From T cells, B-cell-depleted T cells, or PBMCs came the material, which was cDNA or gDNA.

Enrollment of patients from Seattle took place during active infection, with longitudinal follow-up. In the authors' workflow: Amplified reference gene primers provided the basis for estimating nucleated cell counts. Profiling relied on immunoSEQ multiplex PCR, and the TCRdb table lists in-frame clones only, not all of them. That table furnishes V, J and clone size, whereas the DNA furnished D and trimming. The sample contains about 180,000 clones, 80% to 90% of which appear only once. The sequence derives from a woman in her 70s with COVID-19, enrolled during active disease. Material for sequencing was peripheral blood.

The CDR3 DNA sequence: TGTGCCAGCAGCGCCCGACTAGCCACGGGGGACGAGCAGTACTTC. Its protein is CASSARLATGDEQYF. V usage is TRBV11-3 and J usage is TRBJ2-7, with 7 bases identical to TRBD2. J was trimmed by 5 bases and V by 5 bases; bases with no gene match: 12. Germline loops: CDR1 SGHNT, CDR2 YENEEA. The CDR3 contains 15 residues. The variable domain in full, completed from reference TRBV11-3 and TRBJ2-7, reads EAGVVQSPRYKIIEKKQPVAFWCNPISGHNTLYWYLQNLGQGPELLIRYENEEAVDDSQLPKDRFSAERLKGVDSTLKIQPAELGDSAVYLCASSARLATGDEQYFGPGTRLTVT.